This TCR beta chain came from a study of blood T cell repertoires in COVID-19. Study as a whole: From T cells, B-cell-depleted T cells, or PBMCs came the material, which was cDNA or gDNA.

Authors' processing steps: The authors estimated nucleated cell counts from reference gene primer amplification. Sequencing was performed with immunoSEQ multiplex PCR; in TCRdb, only in-frame clones are kept and a portion is missing. For V, J and clone size, that table is used; D and trimming come from the DNA. The repertoire consists of 90,000 to 120,000 clones, with around 91% occurring once and the leading ten covering around 32%. Material: peripheral blood. This sequence was found in a woman of 80 years or more with acute or convalescent COVID-19.

In DNA, the CDR3 is TGTGCCAGCTCACTCTATAGCGAGACCCAGTACTTC. It specifies CASSLYSETQYF. The chain couples TRBV18 to TRBJ2-5, with D unclear. CDR1 and CDR2 from the germline V gene are KGHSH and LQKENI. The CDR3 is made up of 12 amino acids. With 4 bases removed from V and 5 bases from J, the gap between germline ends came to 8 bases.